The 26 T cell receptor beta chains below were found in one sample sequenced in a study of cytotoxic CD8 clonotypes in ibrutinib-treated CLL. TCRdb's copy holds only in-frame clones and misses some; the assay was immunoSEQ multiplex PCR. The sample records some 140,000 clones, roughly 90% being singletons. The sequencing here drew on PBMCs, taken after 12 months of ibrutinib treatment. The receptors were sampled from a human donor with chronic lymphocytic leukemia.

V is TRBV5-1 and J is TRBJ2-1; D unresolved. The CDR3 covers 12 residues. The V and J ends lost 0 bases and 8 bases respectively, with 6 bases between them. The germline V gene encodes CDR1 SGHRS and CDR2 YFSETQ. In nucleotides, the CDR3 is TGCGCCAGCAGCTTGGAGCTGGATGAGCAGTTCTTC. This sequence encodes CASSLELDEQFF.

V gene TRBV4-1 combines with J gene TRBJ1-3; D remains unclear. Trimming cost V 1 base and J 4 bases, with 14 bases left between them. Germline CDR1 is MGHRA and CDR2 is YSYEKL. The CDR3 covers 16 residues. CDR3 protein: CASSQGARAAGNTIYF. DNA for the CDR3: TGCGCCAGCAGCCAAGGTGCAAGGGCGGCGGGAAACACCATATATTTT.

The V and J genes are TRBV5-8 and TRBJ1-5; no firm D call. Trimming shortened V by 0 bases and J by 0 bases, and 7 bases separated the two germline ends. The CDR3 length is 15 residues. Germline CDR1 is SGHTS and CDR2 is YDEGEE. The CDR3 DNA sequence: TGTGCCAGCAGCTTGGGCGGGTATAGCAATCAGCCCCAGCATTTT. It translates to CASSLGGYSNQPQHF.

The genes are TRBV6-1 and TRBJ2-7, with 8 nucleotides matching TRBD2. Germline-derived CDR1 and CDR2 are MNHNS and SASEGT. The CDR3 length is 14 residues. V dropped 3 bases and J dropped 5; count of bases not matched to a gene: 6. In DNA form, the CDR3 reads TGTGCCAGCAGTGAGGGACTAGTATGGGACGAGCAGTACTTC. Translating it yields CASSEGLVWDEQYF.

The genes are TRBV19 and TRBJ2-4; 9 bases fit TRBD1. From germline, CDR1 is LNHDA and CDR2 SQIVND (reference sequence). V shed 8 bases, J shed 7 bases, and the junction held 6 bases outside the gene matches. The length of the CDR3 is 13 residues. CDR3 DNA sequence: TGTGCCAGTTTAGGACAGGGGAGCAACATTCAGTACTTC. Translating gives CASLGQGSNIQYF.

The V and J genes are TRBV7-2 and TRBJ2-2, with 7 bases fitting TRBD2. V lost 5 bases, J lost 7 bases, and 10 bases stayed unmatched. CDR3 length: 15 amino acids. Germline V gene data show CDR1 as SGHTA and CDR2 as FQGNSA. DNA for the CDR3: TGTGCCAGCAGCACAATGGCTAGCGGAGGCGGGGAGCTGTTTTTT. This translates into CASSTMASGGGELFF. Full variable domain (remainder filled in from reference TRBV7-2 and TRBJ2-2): GAGVSQSPSNKVTEKGKDVELRCDPISGHTALYWYRQSLGQGLEFLIYFQGNSAPDKSGLPSDRFSAERTGGSVSTLTIQRTQQEDSAVYLCASSTMASGGGELFFGEGSRLTVL.

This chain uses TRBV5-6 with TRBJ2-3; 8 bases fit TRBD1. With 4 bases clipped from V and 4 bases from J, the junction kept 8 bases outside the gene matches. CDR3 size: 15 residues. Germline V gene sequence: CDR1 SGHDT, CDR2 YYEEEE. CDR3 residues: CASSLGDRRSDTQYF. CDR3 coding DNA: TGTGCCAGCAGCCTAGGGGACAGGAGATCAGATACGCAGTATTTT. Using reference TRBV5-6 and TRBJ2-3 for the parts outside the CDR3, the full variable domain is DAGVTQSPTHLIKTRGQQVTLRCSPKSGHDTVSWYQQALGQGPQFIFQYYEEEERQRGNFPDRFSGHQFPNYSSELNVNALLLGDSALYLCASSLGDRRSDTQYFGPGTRLTVL.

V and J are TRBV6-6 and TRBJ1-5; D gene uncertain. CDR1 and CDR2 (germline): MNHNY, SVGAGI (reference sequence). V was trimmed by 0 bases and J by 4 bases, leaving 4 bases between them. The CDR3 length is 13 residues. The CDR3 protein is CASSYSPNQPQHF. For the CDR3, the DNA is TGTGCCAGCAGTTACTCGCCTAATCAGCCCCAGCATTTT.

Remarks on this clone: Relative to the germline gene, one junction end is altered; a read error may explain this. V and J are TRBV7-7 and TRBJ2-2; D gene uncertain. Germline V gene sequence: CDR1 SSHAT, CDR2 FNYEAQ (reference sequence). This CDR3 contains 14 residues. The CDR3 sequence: CASSFPANTGELFF. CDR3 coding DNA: TGTGCTAGCAGCTTTCCGGCGAACACCGGGGAGCTGTTTTTT.

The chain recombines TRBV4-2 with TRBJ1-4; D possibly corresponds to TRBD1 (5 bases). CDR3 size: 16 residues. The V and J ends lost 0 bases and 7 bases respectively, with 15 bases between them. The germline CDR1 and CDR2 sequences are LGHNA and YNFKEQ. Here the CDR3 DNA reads TGTGCCAGCAGCCAAGATGGGGGAGAAGTGAGTGAAAAACTGTTTTTT. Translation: CASSQDGGEVSEKLFF.

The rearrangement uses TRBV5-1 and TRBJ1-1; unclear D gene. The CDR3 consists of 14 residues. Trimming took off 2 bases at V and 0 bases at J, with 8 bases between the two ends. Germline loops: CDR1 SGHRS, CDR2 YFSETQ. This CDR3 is CASSFGNMNTEAFF. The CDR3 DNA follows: TGCGCCAGCAGCTTCGGGAACATGAACACTGAAGCTTTCTTT.

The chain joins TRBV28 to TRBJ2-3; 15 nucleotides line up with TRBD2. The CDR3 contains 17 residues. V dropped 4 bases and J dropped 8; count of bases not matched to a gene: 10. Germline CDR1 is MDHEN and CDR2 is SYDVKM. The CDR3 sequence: CASSSQGLAGGVGTQYF. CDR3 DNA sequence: TGTGCCAGCAGTTCGCAGGGACTAGCGGGAGGAGTGGGTACGCAGTATTTT.

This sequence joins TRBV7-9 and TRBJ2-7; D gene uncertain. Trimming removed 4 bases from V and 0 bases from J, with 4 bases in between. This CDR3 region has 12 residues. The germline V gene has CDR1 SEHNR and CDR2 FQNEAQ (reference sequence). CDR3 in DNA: TGTGCCAGCAGCTCCAGCTCCTACGAGCAGTACTTC. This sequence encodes CASSSSSYEQYF.

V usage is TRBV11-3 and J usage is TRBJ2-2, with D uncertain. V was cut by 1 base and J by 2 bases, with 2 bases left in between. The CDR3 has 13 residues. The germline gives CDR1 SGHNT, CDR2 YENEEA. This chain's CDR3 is CASSLVNTGELFF. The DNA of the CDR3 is TGTGCCAGCAGCTTAGTAAACACCGGGGAGCTGTTTTTT.

As DNA, the CDR3 is TGTGCCAGCAGCTCCTGGGACAGGGACTACAATGAGCAGTTCTTC. Translated, it gives CASSSWDRDYNEQFF. V is TRBV11-3 and J is TRBJ2-1; 9 nucleotides agree with TRBD1. Germline V gene data show CDR1 as SGHNT and CDR2 as YENEEA. The CDR3 spans 15 residues. Trimming at V came to 4 bases and at J to 3 bases, leaving 4 bases not matched to a gene.

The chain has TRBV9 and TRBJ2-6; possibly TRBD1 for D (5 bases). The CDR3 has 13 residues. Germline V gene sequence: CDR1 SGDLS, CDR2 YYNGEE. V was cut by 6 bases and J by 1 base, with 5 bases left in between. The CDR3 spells CASKGSGANVLTF. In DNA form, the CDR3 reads TGTGCCAGCAAGGGGTCTGGGGCCAACGTCCTGACTTTC.

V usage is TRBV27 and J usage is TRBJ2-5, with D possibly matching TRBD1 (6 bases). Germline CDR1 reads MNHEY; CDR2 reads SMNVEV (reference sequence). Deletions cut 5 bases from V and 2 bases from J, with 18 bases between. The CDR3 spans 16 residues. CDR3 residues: CASSGDNSGVQETQYF. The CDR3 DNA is TGTGCCAGCAGTGGGGACAACAGTGGGGTACAAGAGACCCAGTACTTC.

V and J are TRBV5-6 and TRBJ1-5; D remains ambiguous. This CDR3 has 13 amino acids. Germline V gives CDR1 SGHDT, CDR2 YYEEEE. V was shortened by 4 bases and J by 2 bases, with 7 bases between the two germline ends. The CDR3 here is CASSEVGNQPQHF. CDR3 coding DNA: TGTGCCAGCAGCGAGGTTGGCAATCAGCCCCAGCATTTT.

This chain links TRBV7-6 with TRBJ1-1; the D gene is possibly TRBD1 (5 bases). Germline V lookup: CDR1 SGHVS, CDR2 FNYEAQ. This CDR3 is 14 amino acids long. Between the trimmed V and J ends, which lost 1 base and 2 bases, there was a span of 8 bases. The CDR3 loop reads CASSLGGGNTEAFF. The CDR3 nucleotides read TGTGCCAGCAGCTTAGGGGGGGGAAACACTGAAGCTTTCTTT. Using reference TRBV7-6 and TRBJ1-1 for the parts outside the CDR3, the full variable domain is GAGVSQSPRYKVTKRGQDVALRCDPISGHVSLYWYRQALGQGPEFLTYFNYEAQQDKSGLPNDRFSAERPEGSISTLTIQRTEQRDSAMYRCASSLGGGNTEAFFGQGTRLTVV.

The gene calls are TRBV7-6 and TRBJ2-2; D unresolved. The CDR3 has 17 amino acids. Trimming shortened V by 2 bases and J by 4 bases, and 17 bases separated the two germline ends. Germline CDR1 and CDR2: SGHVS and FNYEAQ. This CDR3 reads CASSLSFLKSGTGELFF. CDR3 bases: TGTGCCAGCAGCTTATCTTTCTTAAAGTCGGGCACCGGGGAGCTGTTTTTT.

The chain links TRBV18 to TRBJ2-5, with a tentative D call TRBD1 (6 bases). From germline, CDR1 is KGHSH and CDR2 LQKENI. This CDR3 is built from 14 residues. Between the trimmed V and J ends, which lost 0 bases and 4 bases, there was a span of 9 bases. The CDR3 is CASSPPTGGETQYF. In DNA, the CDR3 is TGTGCCAGCTCACCACCGACAGGAGGAGAGACCCAGTACTTC.

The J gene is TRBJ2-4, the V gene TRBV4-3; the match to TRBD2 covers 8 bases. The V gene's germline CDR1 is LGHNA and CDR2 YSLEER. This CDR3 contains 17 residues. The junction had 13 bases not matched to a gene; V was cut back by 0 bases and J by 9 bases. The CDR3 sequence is CASSQDTGGPGVGIQYF. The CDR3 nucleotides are TGCGCCAGCAGCCAAGACACGGGAGGGCCTGGAGTGGGCATTCAGTACTTC.

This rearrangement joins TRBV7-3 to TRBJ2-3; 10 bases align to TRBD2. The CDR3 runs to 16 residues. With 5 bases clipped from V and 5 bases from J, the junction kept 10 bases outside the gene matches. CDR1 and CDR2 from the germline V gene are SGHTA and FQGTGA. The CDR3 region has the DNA TGTGCCAGCAGCCCCCGAGCGGGAGGGCCCGGAGATACGCAGTATTTT. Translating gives CASSPRAGGPGDTQYF.

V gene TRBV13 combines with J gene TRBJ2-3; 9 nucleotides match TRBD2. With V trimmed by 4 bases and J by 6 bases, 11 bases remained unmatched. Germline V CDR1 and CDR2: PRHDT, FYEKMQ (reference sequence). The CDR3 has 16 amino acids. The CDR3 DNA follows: TGTGCCAGCAGCTCCGAAGCGGGAGGCAGGGGGGATACGCAGTATTTT. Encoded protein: CASSSEAGGRGDTQYF.

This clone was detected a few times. Here the CDR3 DNA reads TGTGCCACTCTATACAATGAGCAGTTCTTC. Its translation: CATLYNEQFF. The chain uses TRBV28 and TRBJ2-1; no clear D gene. The length of the CDR3 is 10 residues. Trimming took 10 bases from V and 4 from J, leaving 5 bases between them. Germline V gives CDR1 MDHEN, CDR2 SYDVKM.

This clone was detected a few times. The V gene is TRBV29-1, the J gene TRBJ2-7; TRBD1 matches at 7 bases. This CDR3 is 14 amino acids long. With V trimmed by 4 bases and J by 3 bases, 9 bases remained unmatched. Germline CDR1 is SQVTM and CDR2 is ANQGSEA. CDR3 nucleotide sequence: TGCAGCGTTGCCTGGACAGGAGGAAACTACGAGCAGTACTTC. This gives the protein CSVAWTGGNYEQYF.